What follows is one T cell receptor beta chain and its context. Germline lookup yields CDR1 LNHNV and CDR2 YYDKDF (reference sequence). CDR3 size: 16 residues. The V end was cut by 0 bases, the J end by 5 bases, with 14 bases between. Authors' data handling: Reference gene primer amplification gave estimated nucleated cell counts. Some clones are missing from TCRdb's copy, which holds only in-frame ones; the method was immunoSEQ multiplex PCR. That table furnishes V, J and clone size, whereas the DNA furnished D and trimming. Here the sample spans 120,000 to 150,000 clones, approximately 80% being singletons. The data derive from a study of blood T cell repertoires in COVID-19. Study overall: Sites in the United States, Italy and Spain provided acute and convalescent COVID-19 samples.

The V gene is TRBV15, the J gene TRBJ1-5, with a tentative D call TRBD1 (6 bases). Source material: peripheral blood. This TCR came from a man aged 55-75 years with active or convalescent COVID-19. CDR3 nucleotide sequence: TGTGCCACCAGCAGAGATGGCAGGGGCCAGGATCAGCCCCAGCATTTT. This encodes CATSRDGRGQDQPQHF. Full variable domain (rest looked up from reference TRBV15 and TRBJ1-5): DAMVIQNPRYQVTQFGKPVTLSCSQTLNHNVMYWYQQKSSQAPKLLFHYYDKDFNNEADTPDNFQSRRPNTSFCFLDIRSPGLGDTAMYLCATSRDGRGQDQPQHFGDGTRLSIL.